Presented here are 32 T cell receptor beta chains from one specimen sequenced in a study of Graves' ophthalmopathy and Graves' hyperthyroidism. The authors amplified TCR beta CDR3 regions, and they did so from RNA transcripts for repertoire sequencing. First-round RT-PCR employed HTBI primers, with a second-round multiplex PCR after it. Via MiXCR, TCRdb re-called the multiplex PCR reads, giving one row per CDR3 protein. The table records hundreds of thousands of distinct CDR3 sequences, approximately 15% of them present only once. Sequenced sample: peripheral blood. The receptors here all came from a woman aged 18-30 years with stable Graves' hyperthyroidism.

This clonotype has a count of ten or more. The chain uses TRBV19 and TRBJ2-2; D possibly corresponds to TRBD1 (7 bases). Germline V gene sequence: CDR1 LNHDA, CDR2 SQIVND (reference sequence). There are 16 residues in the CDR3. Deletions cut 6 bases from V and 1 base from J, with 15 bases between. The chain's CDR3 is CASRQRQGGNTGELFF. DNA for the CDR3: TGTGCCAGTAGACAAAGACAGGGAGGGAACACCGGGGAGCTGTTTTTT.

This clonotype was recorded many times. The rearrangement links TRBV9 to TRBJ1-6; 10 bases are shared with TRBD1. The CDR3 runs 14 residues. V shed 5 bases and J 8 bases; nucleotides not matched to a gene: 4. Germline CDR1 SGDLS, CDR2 YYNGEE. The CDR3 DNA is TGTGCCAGCAGTCGTGGGACAGGGGATTCACCCCTCCACTTT. Translated, it gives CASSRGTGDSPLHF.

This sequence joins TRBV12-3 or TRBV12-4 and TRBJ1-6, with TRBD1 identical over 7 bases. The CDR3 covers 14 residues. With 6 bases clipped from V and 7 bases from J, the junction kept 6 bases outside the gene matches. The DNA for the CDR3 is TGTGCCAGCAGGTCGGGACAGCAGAATTCACCCCTCCACTTT. Translation: CASRSGQQNSPLHF.

This clonotype occurred many times. V gene TRBV12-3 or TRBV12-4 combines with J gene TRBJ1-1; no firm D call. Trimming shortened V by 3 bases and J by 2 bases, and 10 bases separated the two germline ends. This CDR3 comprises 14 residues. The DNA for the CDR3 is TGTGCCAGCAGTTTCTCGAGGCGTAACACTGAAGCTTTCTTT. Amino acids: CASSFSRRNTEAFF.

This clonotype was recorded many times. The chain carries TRBV6-1 and TRBJ1-1, with D maybe TRBD1 (6 bases). Germline loops: CDR1 MNHNS, CDR2 SASEGT. This CDR3 region has 16 residues. Trimming left V 3 bases short and J 1 base short, with 15 bases between. The CDR3 sequence: CASSEIFDRTNTEAFF. The CDR3 DNA is TGTGCCAGCAGTGAGATATTCGACAGGACGAACACTGAAGCTTTCTTT.

Ten or more counts support this clonotype. This rearrangement joins TRBV6-1 to TRBJ2-5; D might be TRBD1 (6 bases). V lost 6 bases and J 0 bases, leaving 11 bases between the germline ends. The CDR3 sequence is 14 residues long. From germline, CDR1 is MNHNS and CDR2 SASEGT. In DNA form, the CDR3 reads TGTGCCAGCAGGCCCACAGGGTACCAAGAGACCCAGTACTTC. This gives the protein CASRPTGYQETQYF.

This clonotype was recorded many times. This chain links TRBV6-1 with TRBJ1-1; 8 bases agree with TRBD1. The germline V gene has CDR1 MNHNS and CDR2 SASEGT. The junction had 6 bases not matched to a gene; V was cut back by 6 bases and J by 3 bases. CDR3 size: 14 residues. CDR3 sequence reads: CASRAGQGHTEAFF. CDR3 bases: TGTGCCAGCAGGGCCGGACAGGGACACACTGAAGCTTTCTTT.

This clonotype was observed many times. V usage is TRBV25-1 and J usage is TRBJ1-2; a possible D gene is TRBD1 (5 bases). The germline V and J ends were trimmed by 2 bases and 0 bases, with 10 bases remaining between them. Germline CDR1 and CDR2: MGHDK and SYGVNS. The CDR3 contains 15 residues. The CDR3 here is CASSEAGLTNYGYTF. CDR3 DNA: TGTGCCAGCAGTGAAGCAGGGTTGACTAACTATGGCTACACCTTC.

This clonotype was counted ten times or more. The chain joins TRBV4-1 to TRBJ1-2; the match to TRBD1 covers 8 bases. V lost 1 base, J lost 5 bases, and 6 bases stayed unmatched. Germline V gene lookup returns CDR1 MGHRA and CDR2 YSYEKL. The CDR3 covers 15 residues. The CDR3 nucleotides are TGCGCCAGCAGCCAAGCTGGGACAGGTGATTATGGCTACACCTTC. This gives the protein CASSQAGTGDYGYTF.

This clonotype was recorded many times. The chain couples TRBV10-3 to TRBJ1-2; 7 nucleotides line up with TRBD1. The CDR3 has 14 amino acids. Germline V gene lookup returns CDR1 ENHRY and CDR2 SYGVKD. V dropped 5 bases and J dropped 0; count of bases not matched to a gene: 3. CDR3 in amino acids: CAISPQGTNYGYTF. The CDR3 DNA sequence: TGTGCCATCAGTCCACAGGGGACTAACTATGGCTACACCTTC.

Many counts were recorded for this clonotype. DNA for the CDR3: TGCGCCAGCAGCGTGCGACAGGGGGCCCACTACGAGCAGTACTTC. Its protein is CASSVRQGAHYEQYF. This chain uses TRBV5-1 with TRBJ2-7, with TRBD1 matching over 10 bases. Per germline, CDR1 SGHRS and CDR2 YFSETQ. Losses at the gene ends were 4 bases for V and 3 bases for J; bases not matched to a gene: 7. The CDR3 spans 15 residues. Combining the CDR3 with reference TRBV5-1 and TRBJ2-7 gives the whole variable domain KAGVTQTPRYLIKTRGQQVTLSCSPISGHRSVSWYQQTPGQGLQFLFEYFSETQRNKGNFPGRFSGRQFSNSRSEMNVSTLELGDSALYLCASSVRQGAHYEQYFGPGTRLTVT.

This clonotype was seen many times. This sequence joins TRBV5-6 and TRBJ2-5, with D perhaps matching TRBD2 (5 bases). V was shortened by 2 bases and J by 4 bases, with 12 bases between the two germline ends. The CDR3 contains 14 residues. Germline CDR1 is SGHDT and CDR2 is YYEEEE. In DNA, the CDR3 is TGTGCCAGCAGCTTAAGCGGTAGAGGAGAGACCCAGTACTTC. This encodes CASSLSGRGETQYF.

This clonotype was observed many times. The J gene is TRBJ1-1, the V gene TRBV5-6; no clear D gene. This CDR3 region has 13 residues. Germline V lookup: CDR1 SGHDT, CDR2 YYEEEE. Deletions cut 0 bases from V and 3 bases from J, with 6 bases between. The CDR3 DNA sequence: TGTGCCAGCAGCTTGGCCTCGTACACTGAAGCTTTCTTT. It specifies CASSLASYTEAFF.

This clonotype showed up many times. The genes are TRBV4-1 and TRBJ1-5; 8 nucleotides line up with TRBD1. From germline, CDR1 is MGHRA and CDR2 YSYEKL. With V trimmed by 4 bases and J by 0 bases, 2 bases remained unmatched. CDR3 length: 15 amino acids. The CDR3 is CASSRQGYSNQPQHF. DNA for the CDR3: TGCGCCAGCAGCCGACAGGGGTATAGCAATCAGCCCCAGCATTTT.

This clonotype was observed many times. The chain employs TRBV6-5 and TRBJ1-3; 7 bases agree with TRBD1. Per the germline V gene, CDR1 is MNHEY and CDR2 is SVGAGI. J gave up 4 bases and V 2 bases, and 8 bases lay outside the gene matches. The CDR3 consists of 16 residues. In nucleotides, the CDR3 is TGTGCCAGCAGTTACCTTGACAGGGAGCCAGGAAACACCATATATTTT. It yields the protein CASSYLDREPGNTIYF.

This clonotype has at least ten counts. J is TRBJ2-2 and V is TRBV29-1, with D perhaps TRBD1 (6 bases). Germline V gives CDR1 SQVTM, CDR2 ANQGSEA. Trimming removed 4 bases from V and 0 bases from J, with 12 bases in between. This CDR3 is built from 15 residues. CDR3 sequence (DNA): TGCAGCGTTGTGTTGGGACACTCGAACACCGGGGAGCTGTTTTTT. Translating gives CSVVLGHSNTGELFF.

Many counts were recorded for this clonotype. The rearrangement links TRBV12-3 or TRBV12-4 to TRBJ2-3; D ambiguous. Trimming cost V 10 bases and J 2 bases, with 16 bases left between them. The CDR3 runs 14 residues. CDR3 sequence (DNA): TGTGCCATCTCCGCCAGGCAGTTCACAGATACGCAGTATTTT. It specifies CAISARQFTDTQYF.

This clonotype was counted between two and nine times. The J gene is TRBJ2-7, the V gene TRBV27; D tentatively fits TRBD1 or TRBD2 (6 bases each). The CDR3 has 16 amino acids. CDR1 MNHEY and CDR2 SMNVEV come from the germline V gene (reference sequence). Trimming took 2 bases from V and 0 from J, leaving 14 bases between them. Here the CDR3 DNA reads TGTGCCAGCAGTTTAACCGGGGGCCTCAACTCCTACGAGCAGTACTTC. Its translation is CASSLTGGLNSYEQYF.

To note about this clonotype: One end of the junction is discordant with germline, which a read error may explain. The V call is TRBV12-3 or TRBV12-4, the J call TRBJ1-2; a possible D gene is TRBD1 (5 bases). The CDR3 totals 13 residues. The CDR3 sequence is CASTGPWGYVYTF. The CDR3 bases are TGTGCCAGCACCGGACCTTGGGGCTATGTCTACACCTTC.

This chain uses TRBV7-9 with TRBJ2-7; 7 bases are a match to TRBD1. There are 12 residues in the CDR3. V shed 6 bases, J shed 5 bases, and the junction held 4 bases outside the gene matches. In germline, CDR1 is SEHNR, CDR2 FQNEAQ (reference sequence). The CDR3: CASSFTGDEQYV. The CDR3 coding sequence is TGTGCCAGCAGTTTTACAGGGGACGAGCAGTACGTC.

In its sample, this clonotype was seen many times. The chain recombines TRBV10-1 with TRBJ2-7, with D maybe TRBD1 (5 bases). Germline CDR1 WNHNN, CDR2 SYGVQD (reference sequence). This CDR3 contains 16 residues. V was pared by 9 bases and J by 4 bases, with 25 bases between. The CDR3 DNA follows: TGCGCCAGACCCAGAAACGTGGCAGGGCCTAGGTACGAGCAGTACTTC. Translation: CARPRNVAGPRYEQYF.

This clonotype showed up many times. V gene TRBV2 combines with J gene TRBJ1-1, with 8 bases matching TRBD1. This CDR3 region has 15 residues. V dropped 4 bases and J dropped 1; count of bases not matched to a gene: 5. CDR1 and CDR2 from the germline V gene are SNHLY and FYNNEI. The CDR3 spells CASSGTGLENTEAFF. The CDR3 DNA reads as TGTGCCAGCAGTGGGACAGGGCTAGAGAACACTGAAGCTTTCTTT.

This clonotype has at least ten counts. The chain couples TRBV2 to TRBJ1-1; TRBD1 agrees at 9 bases. Unmatched junction bases numbered 3, after V lost 6 bases and J lost 1 base. This CDR3 is built from 14 residues. Germline lookup yields CDR1 SNHLY and CDR2 FYNNEI. CDR3 coding DNA: TGTGCCAGCAGCCCGGACAGGGGGAACACTGAAGCTTTCTTT. It codes for CASSPDRGNTEAFF.

This clonotype occurred many times. The chain recombines TRBV11-2 with TRBJ1-1; D not certain. The CDR3 is made up of 13 amino acids. V gave up 2 bases and J gave up 4 bases, with 8 bases separating them. Germline V gene sequence: CDR1 SGHAT, CDR2 FQNNGV. Here the CDR3 DNA reads TGTGCCAGCAGCTTAACGGAGGGCACTGAAGCTTTCTTT. It codes for CASSLTEGTEAFF.

This clonotype showed up many times. This chain joins TRBV29-1 and TRBJ1-1; the D gene is possibly TRBD1 (5 bases). V was clipped by 7 bases and J by 4 bases, with 16 bases between them. The CDR3 length is 13 residues. The V gene's germline CDR1 is SQVTM and CDR2 ANQGSEA. Here the CDR3 reads CSGMTAIGTEAFF. Here the CDR3 DNA reads TGCAGCGGGATGACAGCTATCGGCACTGAAGCTTTCTTT.

This clonotype was observed many times. CDR3 sequence: CASSLALGRGFGYGYTF. The CDR3 coding sequence is TGTGCCAGCAGCTTAGCGCTGGGCAGGGGGTTTGGCTATGGCTACACCTTC. The V and J genes are TRBV7-2 and TRBJ1-2; 7 bases fit TRBD1. The CDR3 consists of 17 residues. CDR1 and CDR2 (germline): SGHTA, FQGNSA. J was trimmed by 4 bases and V by 0 bases; bases with no gene match: 11.

This clonotype was observed at least ten times. The genes are TRBV7-9 and TRBJ2-5; D not resolved. Germline lookup yields CDR1 SEHNR and CDR2 FQNEAQ (reference sequence). This CDR3 is 12 amino acids long. V shed 3 bases and J shed 5 bases, with 7 bases lying between them. CDR3 DNA sequence: TGTGCCAGCAGCTTCACCTACGAGACCCAGTACTTC. Its translation: CASSFTYETQYF.

This clonotype was seen many times. The rearrangement links TRBV27 to TRBJ2-7, with TRBD1 matching 7 bases. The CDR3 sequence is 14 residues long. J gave up 3 bases and V 6 bases, and 8 bases lay outside the gene matches. The germline gives CDR1 MNHEY, CDR2 SMNVEV (reference sequence). The CDR3 coding sequence is TGTGCCAGCAGCTCTTACAGGGGAAGCTACGAGCAGTACTTC. It is translated as CASSSYRGSYEQYF.

V gene TRBV12-5 combines with J gene TRBJ2-3; D gene ambiguous. The CDR3 is made up of 13 amino acids. Germline V gene data show CDR1 as LGHNT and CDR2 as FRNRAP. V was shortened by 2 bases and J by 7 bases, with 10 bases between the two germline ends. The CDR3 coding sequence is TGTGCTAGTGGTTTGATGGGGTACTATACGCAGTATTTT. Translation: CASGLMGYYTQYF.

In this sample, this clonotype turned up a few times. This could be a read error, since a much larger clone is one nucleotide away. The CDR3 here is CASTRQRMNTEACF. CDR3 bases: TGTGCCAGCACTAGACAGCGGATGAACACTGAAGCTTGCTTT. This rearrangement joins TRBV12-3 or TRBV12-4 to TRBJ1-1, with D perhaps matching TRBD1 (5 bases). The CDR3 extends over 14 amino acids.

This clonotype showed up just a few times. The rearrangement joins TRBV19 to TRBJ1-6; D remains ambiguous. Trimming took off 7 bases at V and 6 bases at J, with 10 bases between the two ends. The CDR3 is 13 residues long. In germline, CDR1 is LNHDA, CDR2 SQIVND (reference sequence). The CDR3 DNA follows: TGTGCCAGTAAGGAGACGAGTAATTCACCCCTCCACTTT. Protein sequence: CASKETSNSPLHF.

The sample holds many counts of this clonotype. The chain uses TRBV7-9 and TRBJ2-5, with D possibly TRBD1 on 5 matching bases. V was pared by 5 bases and J by 1 base, with 17 bases between. Germline assignment: CDR1 SEHNR and CDR2 FQNEAQ (reference sequence). The CDR3 consists of 16 residues. CDR3 nucleotides: TGTGCCAGCAGCCCCGCCCAGGGTGATTCCCAAGAGACCCAGTACTTC. Its protein product is CASSPAQGDSQETQYF.